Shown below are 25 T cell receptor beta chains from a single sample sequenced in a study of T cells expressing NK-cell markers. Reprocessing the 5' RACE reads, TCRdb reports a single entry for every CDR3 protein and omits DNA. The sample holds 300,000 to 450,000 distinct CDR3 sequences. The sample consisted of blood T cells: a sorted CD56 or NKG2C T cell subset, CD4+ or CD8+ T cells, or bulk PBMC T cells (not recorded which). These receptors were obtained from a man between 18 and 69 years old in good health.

The CDR3 sequence: CASSNSQETQYF. The gene calls are TRBV18 and TRBJ2-5. The CDR3 loop spans 12 amino acids. Per the germline V gene, CDR1 is KGHSH and CDR2 is LQKENI.

CDR3 protein: CASSFGNREAFF. The chain carries TRBV7-2 and TRBJ1-1. Germline V gene data show CDR1 as SGHTA and CDR2 as FQGNSA. The CDR3 runs to 12 residues. The variable domain in full, with the rest retrieved from reference TRBV7-2 and TRBJ1-1, is GAGVSQSPSNKVTEKGKDVELRCDPISGHTALYWYRQSLGQGLEFLIYFQGNSAPDKSGLPSDRFSAERTGGSVSTLTIQRTQQEDSAVYLCASSFGNREAFFGQGTRLTVV.

CDR3: CASRGTGGVLTYEQYF. V usage is TRBV23-1 and J usage is TRBJ2-7; TCRdb designates TRBD1, a call that cannot be tested without DNA. TRBV23-1 qualifies as an ORF whose function is uncertain. The CDR3 runs 16 residues.

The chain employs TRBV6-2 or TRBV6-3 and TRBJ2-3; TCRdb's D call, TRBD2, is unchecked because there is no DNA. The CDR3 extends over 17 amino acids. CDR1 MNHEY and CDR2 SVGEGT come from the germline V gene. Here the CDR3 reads CASSYWSSGGRRDTQYF.

The CDR3 reads CASTMGTGKGYGYTF. The chain recombines TRBV6-1 with TRBJ1-2; TCRdb outputs TRBD1, but without DNA this stays unchecked. CDR1 is MNHNS and CDR2 is SASEGT in the germline V gene. The CDR3 extends over 15 amino acids.

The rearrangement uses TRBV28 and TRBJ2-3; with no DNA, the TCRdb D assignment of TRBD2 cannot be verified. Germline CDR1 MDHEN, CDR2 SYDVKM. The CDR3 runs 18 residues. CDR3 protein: CASRTPAGGGRDTDTQYF.

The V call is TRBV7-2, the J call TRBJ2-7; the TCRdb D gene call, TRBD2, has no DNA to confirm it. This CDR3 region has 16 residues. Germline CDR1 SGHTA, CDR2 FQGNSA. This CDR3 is CASSPYGASGVYEQYF.

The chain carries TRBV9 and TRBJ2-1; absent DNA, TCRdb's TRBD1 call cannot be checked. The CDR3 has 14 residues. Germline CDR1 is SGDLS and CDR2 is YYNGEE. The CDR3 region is CASSAHRGLNEQFF.

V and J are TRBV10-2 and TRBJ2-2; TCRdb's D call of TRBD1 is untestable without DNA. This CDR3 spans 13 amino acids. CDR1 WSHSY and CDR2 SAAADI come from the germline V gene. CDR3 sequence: CAGWRGDTGELFF.

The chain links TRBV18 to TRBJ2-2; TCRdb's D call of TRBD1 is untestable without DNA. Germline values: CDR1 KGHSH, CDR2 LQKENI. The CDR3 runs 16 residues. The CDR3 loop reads CASSPSYRVNTGELFF.

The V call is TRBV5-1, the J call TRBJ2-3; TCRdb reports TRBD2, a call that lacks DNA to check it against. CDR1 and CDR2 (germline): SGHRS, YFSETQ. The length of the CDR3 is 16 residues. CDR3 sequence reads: CASSAWTSGGSHTQYF.

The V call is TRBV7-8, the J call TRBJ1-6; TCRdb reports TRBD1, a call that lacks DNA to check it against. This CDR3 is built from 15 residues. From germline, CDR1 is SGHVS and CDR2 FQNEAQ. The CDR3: CASSNGDRNNSPLHF.

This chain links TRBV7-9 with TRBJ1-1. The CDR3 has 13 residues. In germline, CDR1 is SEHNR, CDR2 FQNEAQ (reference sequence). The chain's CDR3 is CASSEFMNTEAFF.

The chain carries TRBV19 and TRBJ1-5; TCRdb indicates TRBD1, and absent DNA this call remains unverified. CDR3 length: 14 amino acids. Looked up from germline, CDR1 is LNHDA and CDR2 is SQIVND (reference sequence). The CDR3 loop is CASSLRGSGQPQHF.

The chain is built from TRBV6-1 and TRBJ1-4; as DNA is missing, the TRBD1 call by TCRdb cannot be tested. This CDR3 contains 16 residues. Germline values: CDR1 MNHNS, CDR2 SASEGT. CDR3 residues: CASSEAGRGGLRKLFF.

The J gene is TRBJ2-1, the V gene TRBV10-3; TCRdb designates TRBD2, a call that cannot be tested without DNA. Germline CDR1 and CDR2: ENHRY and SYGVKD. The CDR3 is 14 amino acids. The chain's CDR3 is CAIRAGGSYNEQFF.

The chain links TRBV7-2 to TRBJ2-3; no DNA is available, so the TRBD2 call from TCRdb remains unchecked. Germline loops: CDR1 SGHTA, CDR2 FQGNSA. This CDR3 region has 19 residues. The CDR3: CASSLARLASGFSTDTQYF. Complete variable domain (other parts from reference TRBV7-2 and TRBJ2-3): GAGVSQSPSNKVTEKGKDVELRCDPISGHTALYWYRQSLGQGLEFLIYFQGNSAPDKSGLPSDRFSAERTGGSVSTLTIQRTQQEDSAVYLCASSLARLASGFSTDTQYFGPGTRLTVL.

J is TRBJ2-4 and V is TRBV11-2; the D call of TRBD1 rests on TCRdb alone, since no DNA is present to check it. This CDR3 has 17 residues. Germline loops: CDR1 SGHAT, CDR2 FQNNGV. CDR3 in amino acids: CASSPLRGPPIKNIQYF.

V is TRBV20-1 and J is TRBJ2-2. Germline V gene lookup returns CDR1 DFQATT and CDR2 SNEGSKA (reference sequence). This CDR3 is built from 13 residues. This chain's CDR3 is CSAREESSGELFF.

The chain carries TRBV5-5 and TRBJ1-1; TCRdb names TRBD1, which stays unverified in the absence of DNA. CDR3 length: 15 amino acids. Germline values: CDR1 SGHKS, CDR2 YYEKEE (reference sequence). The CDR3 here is CASSLLRAQWTEAFF. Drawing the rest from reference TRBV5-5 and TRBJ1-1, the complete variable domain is DAGVTQSPTHLIKTRGQQVTLRCSPISGHKSVSWYQQVLGQGPQFIFQYYEKEERGRGNFPDRFSARQFPNYSSELNVNALLLGDSALYLCASSLLRAQWTEAFFGQGTRLTVV.

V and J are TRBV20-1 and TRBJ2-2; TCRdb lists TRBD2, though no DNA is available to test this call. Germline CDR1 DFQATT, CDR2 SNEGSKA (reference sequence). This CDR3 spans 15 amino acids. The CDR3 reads CSARERGGRTGELFF.

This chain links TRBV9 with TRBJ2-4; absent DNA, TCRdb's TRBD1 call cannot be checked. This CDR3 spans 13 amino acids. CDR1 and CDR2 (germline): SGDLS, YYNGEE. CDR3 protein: CASSSRDSPGQYF.

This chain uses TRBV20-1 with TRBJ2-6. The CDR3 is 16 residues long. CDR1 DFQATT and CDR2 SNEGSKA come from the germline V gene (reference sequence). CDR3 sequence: CSASASGLSGANVLTF.

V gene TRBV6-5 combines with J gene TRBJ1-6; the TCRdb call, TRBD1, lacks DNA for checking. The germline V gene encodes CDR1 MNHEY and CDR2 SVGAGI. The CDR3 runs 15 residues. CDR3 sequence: CASSYFSQGSSPLHF.

CDR3 residues: CASSLTVLLAADTQYF. The genes are TRBV7-8 and TRBJ2-3; lacking DNA, the TRBD2 call made by TCRdb goes unchecked. CDR1 is SGHVS and CDR2 is FQNEAQ in the germline V gene. This CDR3 spans 16 amino acids. The full variable domain, its missing parts supplied by reference TRBV7-8 and TRBJ2-3, is GAGVSQSPRYKVAKRGQDVALRCDPISGHVSLFWYQQALGQGPEFLTYFQNEAQLDKSGLPSDRFFAERPEGSVSTLKIQRTQQEDSAVYLCASSLTVLLAADTQYFGPGTRLTVL.